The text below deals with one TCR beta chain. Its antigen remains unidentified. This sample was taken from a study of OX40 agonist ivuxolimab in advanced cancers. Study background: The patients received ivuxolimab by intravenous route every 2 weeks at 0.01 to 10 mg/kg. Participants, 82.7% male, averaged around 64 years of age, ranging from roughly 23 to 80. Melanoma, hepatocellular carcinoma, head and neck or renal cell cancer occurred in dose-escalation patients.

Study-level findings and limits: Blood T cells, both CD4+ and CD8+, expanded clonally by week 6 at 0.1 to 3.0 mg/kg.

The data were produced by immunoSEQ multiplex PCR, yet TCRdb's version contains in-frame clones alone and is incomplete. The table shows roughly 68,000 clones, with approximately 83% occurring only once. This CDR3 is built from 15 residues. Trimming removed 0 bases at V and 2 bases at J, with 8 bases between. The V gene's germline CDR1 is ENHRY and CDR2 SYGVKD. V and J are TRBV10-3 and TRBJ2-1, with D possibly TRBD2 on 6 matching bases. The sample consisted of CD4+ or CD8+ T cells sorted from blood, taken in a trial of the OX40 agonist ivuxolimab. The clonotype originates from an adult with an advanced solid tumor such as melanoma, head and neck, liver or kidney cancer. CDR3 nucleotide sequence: TGTGCCATCAGTGAGTCTGGCGGGACCTACAATGAGCAGTTCTTC. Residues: CAISESGGTYNEQFF.